This T cell receptor (beta chain) originates from a study of blood T cell repertoires in COVID-19. Study overall: Acute-phase and convalescent COVID-19 samples originated in the United States, Italy and Spain. PBMCs, B-cell-depleted T cells, or T cells provided the cDNA or gDNA that made up the material.

The CDR3 runs to 14 residues. Germline lookup yields CDR1 MDHEN and CDR2 SYDVKM. The V gene lost 7 bases and the J gene lost 7 bases, with 14 bases spanning the gap. In the original workflow: Amplification from reference gene primers served as the basis for estimated nucleated cell counts. The table came from immunoSEQ multiplex PCR; TCRdb's copy has only in-frame clones and leaves some out. V and J calls and clone size are as listed in that table; D and trimming were resolved from the DNA. In the table there are roughly 200,000 clones, 90% of which are singletons. V gene TRBV28 combines with J gene TRBJ1-6; D is unresolved. Sequencing was carried out using peripheral blood. This clonotype was obtained from a man in his forties or fifties with acute or convalescent COVID-19. The chain's CDR3 is CASMKVGENSPLHF. The CDR3 DNA follows: TGTGCCAGCATGAAGGTCGGGGAGAATTCACCCCTCCACTTT. The full variable domain, rest sourced from reference TRBV28 and TRBJ1-6, is DVKVTQSSRYLVKRTGEKVFLECVQDMDHENMFWYRQDPGLGLRLIYFSYDVKMKEKGDIPEGYSVSREKKERFSLILESASTNQTSMYLCASMKVGENSPLHFGNGTRLTVT.